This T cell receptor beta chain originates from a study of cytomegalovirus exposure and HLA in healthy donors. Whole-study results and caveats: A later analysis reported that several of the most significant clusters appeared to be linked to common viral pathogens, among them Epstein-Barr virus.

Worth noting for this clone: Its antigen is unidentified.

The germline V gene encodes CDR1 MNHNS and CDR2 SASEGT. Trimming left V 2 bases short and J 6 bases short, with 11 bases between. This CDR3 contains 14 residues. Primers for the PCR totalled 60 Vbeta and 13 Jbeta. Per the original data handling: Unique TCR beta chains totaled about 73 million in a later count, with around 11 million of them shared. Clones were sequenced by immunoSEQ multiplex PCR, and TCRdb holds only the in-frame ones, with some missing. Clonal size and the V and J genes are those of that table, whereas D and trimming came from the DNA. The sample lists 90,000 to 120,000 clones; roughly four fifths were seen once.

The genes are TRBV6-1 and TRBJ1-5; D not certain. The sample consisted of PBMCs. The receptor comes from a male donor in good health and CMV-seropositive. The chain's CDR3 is CASSESSRIQPQHF. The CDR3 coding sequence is TGTGCCAGCAGTGAAAGTAGCAGAATTCAGCCCCAGCATTTT.